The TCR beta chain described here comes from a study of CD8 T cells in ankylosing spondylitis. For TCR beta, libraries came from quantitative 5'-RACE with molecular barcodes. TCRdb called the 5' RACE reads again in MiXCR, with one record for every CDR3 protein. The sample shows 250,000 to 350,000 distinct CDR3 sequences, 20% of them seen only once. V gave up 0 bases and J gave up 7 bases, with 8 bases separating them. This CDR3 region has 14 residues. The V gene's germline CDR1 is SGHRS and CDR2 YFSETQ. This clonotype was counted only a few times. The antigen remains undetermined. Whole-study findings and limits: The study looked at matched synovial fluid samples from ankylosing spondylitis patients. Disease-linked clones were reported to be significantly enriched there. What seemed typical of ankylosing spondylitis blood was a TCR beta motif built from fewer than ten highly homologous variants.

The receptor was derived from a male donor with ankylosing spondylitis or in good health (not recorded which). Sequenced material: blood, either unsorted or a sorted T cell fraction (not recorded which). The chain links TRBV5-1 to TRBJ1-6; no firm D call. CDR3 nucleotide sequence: TGCGCCAGCAGCTTGGCCGCTTGGAATTCACCCCTCCACTTT. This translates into CASSLAAWNSPLHF.